This T cell receptor (beta chain) was retrieved from a study of blood T cells in healthy people across ages. This clonotype occurred a few times. The use of a sample-barcoded 5' primer and a J-beta primer mix characterized a second PCR of roughly 6 to 11 cycles. The study obtained at least 3 million CDR3-containing paired-end reads from every sample. One entry per CDR3 protein results from TCRdb running MiXCR on the 5' RACE reads. The repertoire holds around 520,000 distinct CDR3 sequences, about 25% seen once, with approximately 3.7% in the top ten. The CDR3 totals 14 residues. CDR1 and CDR2 from the germline V gene are MNHEY and SVGAGI. This same sample was also part of a study on T cells of mothers and their children. That report adds: Sample barcodes and 2-4 random nucleotides came from the second PCR's M1S primer. Versus unrelated pairs, overlap was slightly higher in related mother-child pairs, without reaching significance.

The TCR originated in a boy between 2 and 10 years old in good health. Sequencing was carried out using blood. This rearrangement joins TRBV6-5 to TRBJ2-5, with a possible D match to TRBD2 (7 bases). The DNA end is a closer match to TRBJ2-1, so the J assignment may be wrong. The CDR3 bases are TGTGCCAGCAGCTATTGGGGGGGCAACAATGAGCAGTTCTTC. Encoded protein: CASSYWGGNNEQFF.